This T cell receptor beta chain derives from a study of T cell repertoires in cytomegalovirus infection. The overall study: The public TCR beta signatures pointed to both CMV infection and matching HLA type.

Regarding this clonotype: Its antigen is as yet unknown.

The study's findings and limits: Individuals carrying CMV plus the relevant HLA were identified by cumulative frequency of public TCR beta families. What dominated the ex vivo response were HLA-C-restricted CMV-specific TCR beta clonotypes.

Trimming removed 0 bases at V and 3 bases at J, with 7 bases between. From germline, CDR1 is SGHRS and CDR2 YFSETQ. The CDR3 has 14 amino acids. One entry per CDR3 protein results from TCRdb running MiXCR on the reads. The data show just under 550,000 distinct CDR3 sequences, around 27% seen once. The TCR sequence derives from a human donor in good health (CMV status not recorded). Some clones in this sample may be carry-over from other donors' samples. V is TRBV5-1 and J is TRBJ2-1; no reliable D call. The material sequenced was PBMCs. In DNA, the CDR3 is TGCGCCAGCAGCTTGGGCGAAGGCTACAATGAGCAGTTCTTC. Protein: CASSLGEGYNEQFF.